This is a list of T cell receptor beta chains from one sample in a study of beta chain features in type 1 diabetes. Profiling relied on immunoSEQ multiplex PCR, and the TCRdb table lists in-frame clones only, not all of them. The table has about 350,000 clones, around a fifth seen once; the top ten hold under 0.055%. Input material: naive CD4+ T cells from blood. The receptors were gathered from a woman under 30 in good health. Each CDR3 is given with its conserved first and last residue. The order of the fields is clone size, V gene, J gene, D gene, CDR3 protein, CDR3 DNA. A D gene is named only where the DNA matches it firmly. For some rows the clone size is stated as once, few or many, or as a class when expanded; others skip it.

clone size: few; V gene: TRBV7-2; J gene: TRBJ2-1; D gene: TRBD1; CDR3 protein: CASSGGGTGFYNEQFF; CDR3 DNA: TGTGCCAGCAGTGGGGGGGGGACAGGGTTCTACAATGAGCAGTTCTTC
clone size: few; V gene: TRBV29-1; J gene: TRBJ2-1; D gene: TRBD2; CDR3 protein: CSVEGELERENEQFF; CDR3 DNA: TGCAGCGTTGAAGGGGAGCTAGAGCGGGAGAATGAGCAGTTCTTC
clone size: few; V gene: TRBV18; J gene: TRBJ1-3; D gene: NA; CDR3 protein: CASSPVSVGNTIYF; CDR3 DNA: TGTGCCAGCTCACCAGTAAGCGTCGGAAACACCATATATTTT
clone size: NA; V gene: TRBV7-2; J gene: TRBJ1-4; D gene: NA; CDR3 protein: CASSRAGTPPEKLFF; CDR3 DNA: TGTGCCAGCAGCCGTGCCGGGACACCCCCTGAAAAACTGTTTTTT
clone size: few; V gene: TRBV30; J gene: TRBJ1-1; D gene: TRBD1; CDR3 protein: CAWSRQGPNTEAFF; CDR3 DNA: TGTGCCTGGAGTCGACAGGGACCGAACACTGAAGCTTTCTTT
clone size: NA; V gene: TRBV2; J gene: TRBJ1-5; D gene: NA; CDR3 protein: CASRDFNQPQHF; CDR3 DNA: TGTGCCAGCAGGGACTTCAATCAGCCCCAGCATTTT
clone size: once; V gene: TRBV9; J gene: TRBJ2-2; D gene: NA; CDR3 protein: CASSSQGSGELFF; CDR3 DNA: TGTGCCAGCAGCTCCCAGGGTTCCGGGGAGCTGTTTTTT
clone size: once; V gene: TRBV5-1; J gene: TRBJ1-1; D gene: NA; CDR3 protein: CASSLTRLNTEAFF; CDR3 DNA: TGCGCCAGCAGCTTAACCAGGTTGAACACTGAAGCTTTCTTT
clone size: few; V gene: TRBV29-1; J gene: TRBJ1-1; D gene: NA; CDR3 protein: CSVTIQMNTEAFF; CDR3 DNA: TGCAGCGTCACAATTCAAATGAACACTGAAGCTTTCTTT
clone size: few; V gene: TRBV7-9; J gene: TRBJ2-5; D gene: NA; CDR3 protein: CASSLFNSFQETQYF; CDR3 DNA: TGTGCCAGCAGCTTATTTAACTCCTTCCAAGAGACCCAGTACTTC
clone size: NA; V gene: TRBV4-1; J gene: TRBJ1-5; D gene: NA; CDR3 protein: CASSLLQGGNQPQHF; CDR3 DNA: TGCGCCAGCAGCCTACTACAGGGTGGCAATCAGCCCCAGCATTTT
clone size: NA; V gene: TRBV14; J gene: TRBJ2-7; D gene: TRBD1; CDR3 protein: CASSHFFGTGDLGSYEQYF; CDR3 DNA: TGTGCCAGCAGCCATTTTTTCGGGACAGGGGATTTGGGCTCCTACGAGCAGTACTTC
clone size: few; V gene: TRBV6-1; J gene: TRBJ1-2; D gene: NA; CDR3 protein: CASRQQGTFDGYTF; CDR3 DNA: TGTGCCAGCAGGCAACAGGGAACGTTTGATGGCTACACCTTC
clone size: few; V gene: TRBV5-1; J gene: TRBJ2-3; D gene: TRBD1; CDR3 protein: CASSTPDRASTDTQYF; CDR3 DNA: TGCGCCAGCAGCACCCCCGACAGGGCGAGCACAGATACGCAGTATTTT
clone size: NA; V gene: TRBV10-3; J gene: TRBJ1-6; D gene: TRBD1; CDR3 protein: CAISGRDSNSPLHF; CDR3 DNA: TGTGCCATCAGTGGTCGGGACAGTAATTCACCCCTCCACTTT
clone size: NA; V gene: TRBV28; J gene: TRBJ2-7; D gene: NA; CDR3 protein: CASSLVQTYEQYF; CDR3 DNA: TGTGCCAGCAGTTTGGTACAGACCTACGAGCAGTACTTC
clone size: NA; V gene: TRBV30; J gene: TRBJ1-2; D gene: NA; CDR3 protein: CAWSVGGGYTF; CDR3 DNA: TGTGCCTGGAGTGTCGGGGGAGGCTACACCTTC
clone size: NA; V gene: TRBV5-1; J gene: TRBJ1-1; D gene: NA; CDR3 protein: CASSLGGRLGTEAFF; CDR3 DNA: TGCGCCAGCAGCTTGGGTGGGAGACTGGGCACTGAAGCTTTCTTT
clone size: NA; V gene: TRBV7-9; J gene: TRBJ2-7; D gene: NA; CDR3 protein: CASSPSSPPDEQYF; CDR3 DNA: TGTGCCAGCAGCCCCTCCTCCCCTCCTGACGAGCAGTACTTC
clone size: many; V gene: TRBV28; J gene: TRBJ2-6; D gene: TRBD1; CDR3 protein: CASSLGQDEVLTF; CDR3 DNA: TGTGCCAGCAGTTTGGGACAGGATGAGGTCCTGACTTTC
clone size: few; V gene: TRBV11-2; J gene: TRBJ2-5; D gene: NA; CDR3 protein: CASSIVYQETQYF; CDR3 DNA: TGTGCCAGCAGTATAGTTTACCAAGAGACCCAGTACTTC
clone size: few; V gene: TRBV9; J gene: TRBJ2-3; D gene: NA; CDR3 protein: CASSVVVGGPPDTQYF; CDR3 DNA: TGTGCCAGCAGCGTAGTCGTCGGGGGGCCCCCAGATACGCAGTATTTT
clone size: NA; V gene: TRBV9; J gene: TRBJ2-4; D gene: NA; CDR3 protein: CASSVDGRVKNIQYF; CDR3 DNA: TGTGCCAGCAGCGTAGACGGCAGGGTCAAAAACATTCAGTACTTC
clone size: few; V gene: TRBV7-9; J gene: TRBJ1-1; D gene: TRBD1; CDR3 protein: CASSRQGVSEAFF; CDR3 DNA: TGTGCCAGCAGCCGACAGGGAGTGTCTGAAGCTTTCTTT
clone size: NA; V gene: TRBV5-4; J gene: TRBJ2-5; D gene: NA; CDR3 protein: CASRDREGETQYF; CDR3 DNA: TGTGCCAGCAGGGACAGGGAGGGAGAGACCCAGTACTTC
clone size: few; V gene: TRBV29-1; J gene: TRBJ1-1; D gene: NA; CDR3 protein: CSVVRVRSQEAFF; CDR3 DNA: TGCAGCGTTGTCCGCGTACGGTCCCAAGAAGCTTTCTTT
clone size: NA; V gene: TRBV2; J gene: TRBJ1-5; D gene: NA; CDR3 protein: CASNNQGRGQPQHF; CDR3 DNA: TGTGCCAGCAACAATCAGGGGAGGGGTCAGCCCCAGCATTTT
clone size: NA; V gene: TRBV6-5; J gene: TRBJ1-1; D gene: NA; CDR3 protein: CASSYLRGTEAFF; CDR3 DNA: TGTGCCAGCAGTTACTTGAGAGGGACTGAAGCTTTCTTT
clone size: NA; V gene: TRBV5-1; J gene: TRBJ1-2; D gene: NA; CDR3 protein: CASSSGPPNGYTF; CDR3 DNA: TGCGCCAGCAGCAGCGGGCCCCCTAATGGCTACACCTTC
clone size: NA; V gene: TRBV5-1; J gene: TRBJ1-2; D gene: NA; CDR3 protein: CASSLAHTAEPGYTF; CDR3 DNA: TGCGCCAGCAGCTTGGCTCATACGGCGGAACCGGGCTACACCTTC
clone size: NA; V gene: TRBV29-1; J gene: TRBJ1-3; D gene: NA; CDR3 protein: CSADGADTIYF; CDR3 DNA: TGCAGCGCCGATGGGGCGGACACCATATATTTT
clone size: NA; V gene: TRBV4-2; J gene: TRBJ2-7; D gene: TRBD2; CDR3 protein: CASSQDLAGAYEQYF; CDR3 DNA: TGTGCCAGCAGCCAAGACCTAGCGGGGGCCTACGAGCAGTACTTC
clone size: few; V gene: TRBV18; J gene: TRBJ1-2; D gene: TRBD1; CDR3 protein: CASSPPGGYGYGYTF; CDR3 DNA: TGTGCCAGCTCACCTCCAGGGGGCTATGGCTATGGCTACACCTTC
clone size: NA; V gene: TRBV4-3; J gene: TRBJ2-3; D gene: NA; CDR3 protein: CASPFWDTLISDTQYF; CDR3 DNA: TGCGCCAGCCCTTTTTGGGACACGTTAATCTCCGATACGCAGTATTTT
clone size: NA; V gene: TRBV11-3; J gene: TRBJ2-7; D gene: TRBD2; CDR3 protein: CASSLGGSADEQYF; CDR3 DNA: TGTGCCAGCAGCTTAGGCGGGAGCGCGGACGAGCAGTACTTC
clone size: few; V gene: TRBV4-1; J gene: TRBJ1-5; D gene: NA; CDR3 protein: CASSRVGAGTYQPQHF; CDR3 DNA: TGCGCCAGCAGCCGGGTAGGTGCAGGAACTTATCAGCCCCAGCATTTT
clone size: few; V gene: TRBV4-1; J gene: TRBJ2-7; D gene: NA; CDR3 protein: CASSQSSGSSYEQYF; CDR3 DNA: TGCGCCAGCAGCCAATCGAGCGGAAGCTCCTACGAGCAGTACTTC
clone size: NA; V gene: TRBV14; J gene: TRBJ2-3; D gene: NA; CDR3 protein: CASSRDKGQSTDTQYF; CDR3 DNA: TGTGCCAGCAGCCGAGATAAAGGACAGTCCACAGATACGCAGTATTTT
clone size: NA; V gene: TRBV30; J gene: TRBJ2-2; D gene: NA; CDR3 protein: CAWSAEGGTGELFF; CDR3 DNA: TGTGCCTGGAGTGCTGAAGGGGGAACCGGGGAGCTGTTTTTT
clone size: NA; V gene: TRBV27; J gene: TRBJ2-7; D gene: TRBD2; CDR3 protein: CASTSRAGHYEQYF; CDR3 DNA: TGTGCCAGCACGTCGCGAGCGGGGCACTACGAGCAGTACTTC
clone size: NA; V gene: TRBV5-1; J gene: TRBJ1-1; D gene: TRBD1; CDR3 protein: CASSYQGGAGTEAFF; CDR3 DNA: TGCGCCAGCAGTTATCAAGGGGGCGCCGGAACTGAAGCTTTCTTT
clone size: NA; V gene: TRBV5-1; J gene: TRBJ2-5; D gene: NA; CDR3 protein: CASSFEGNHETQYF; CDR3 DNA: TGCGCCAGCAGCTTTGAGGGAAATCACGAGACCCAGTACTTC
clone size: few; V gene: TRBV9; J gene: TRBJ2-5; D gene: TRBD2; CDR3 protein: CASSVGAGGPGETQYF; CDR3 DNA: TGTGCCAGCAGCGTAGGTGCGGGAGGGCCGGGAGAGACCCAGTACTTC
clone size: few; V gene: TRBV18; J gene: TRBJ1-2; D gene: NA; CDR3 protein: CASSPQSGKSYTF; CDR3 DNA: TGTGCCAGCTCACCACAATCAGGGAAAAGCTACACCTTC
clone size: few; V gene: TRBV6-5; J gene: TRBJ1-2; D gene: NA; CDR3 protein: CASSYSKSNYTF; CDR3 DNA: TGTGCCAGCAGTTACTCGAAGAGTAACTACACCTTC
clone size: NA; V gene: TRBV30; J gene: TRBJ2-5; D gene: NA; CDR3 protein: CAWSPGAGETQYF; CDR3 DNA: TGTGCCTGGAGCCCAGGGGCAGGGGAGACCCAGTACTTC
clone size: few; V gene: TRBV7-8; J gene: TRBJ2-4; D gene: NA; CDR3 protein: CASTPGGAKNIQYF; CDR3 DNA: TGTGCCAGCACCCCAGGAGGAGCCAAAAACATTCAGTACTTC
clone size: NA; V gene: TRBV13; J gene: TRBJ2-1; D gene: TRBD1; CDR3 protein: CASSSTGTGGSNEQFF; CDR3 DNA: TGTGCCAGCAGCTCCACCGGGACAGGAGGGTCCAATGAGCAGTTCTTC
clone size: few; V gene: TRBV7-2; J gene: TRBJ2-1; D gene: TRBD2; CDR3 protein: CASSLGGGTYNEQFF; CDR3 DNA: TGTGCCAGCAGCCTAGGCGGGGGGACCTACAATGAGCAGTTCTTC
clone size: NA; V gene: TRBV19; J gene: TRBJ2-3; D gene: TRBD2; CDR3 protein: CASSIGTSGGRDTQYF; CDR3 DNA: TGTGCCAGTAGTATCGGGACTAGCGGGGGTAGGGATACGCAGTATTTT
clone size: few; V gene: TRBV9; J gene: TRBJ2-2; D gene: NA; CDR3 protein: CASSVAGIGELFF; CDR3 DNA: TGTGCCAGCAGCGTAGCGGGAATCGGGGAGCTGTTTTTT
clone size: NA; V gene: TRBV25-1; J gene: TRBJ2-1; D gene: TRBD2; CDR3 protein: CASSASSGGDNEQFF; CDR3 DNA: TGTGCCAGCAGTGCTTCTAGCGGGGGGGACAATGAGCAGTTCTTC
clone size: few; V gene: TRBV7-9; J gene: TRBJ2-7; D gene: TRBD1; CDR3 protein: CASSRDRGTYEQYF; CDR3 DNA: TGTGCCAGCAGCCGTGACAGGGGGACCTACGAGCAGTACTTC